The 19 T cell receptor beta chains given below trace back to one sample, sequenced in a study of T cell responses to AZD1222 COVID-19 vaccine. Clones were sequenced by immunoSEQ multiplex PCR, and TCRdb holds only the in-frame ones, with some missing. The profile shows about 150,000 clones, roughly nine tenths of them singletons. The sequenced sample was peripheral blood, obtained 28 days after the second AZD1222 dose. The receptors were gathered from an adult who received the AZD1222 COVID-19 vaccine.

The V call is TRBV12-3 or TRBV12-4, the J call TRBJ1-5; D may be TRBD1 (5 bases). V was pared by 2 bases and J by 6 bases, with 8 bases between. There are 13 residues in the CDR3. The CDR3 loop is CASSLQGAQPQHF. CDR3 sequence (DNA): TGTGCCAGCAGTTTACAGGGAGCTCAGCCCCAGCATTTT.

V usage is TRBV6-2 or TRBV6-3 and J usage is TRBJ2-7; no clear D. CDR3 size: 15 residues. The germline V gene has CDR1 MNHEY and CDR2 SVGEGT. V was cut by 0 bases and J by 1 base, with 10 bases left in between. CDR3 region: CASSYSITSSYEQYF. The CDR3 DNA reads TGTGCCAGCAGTTACTCGATAACCAGTTCCTACGAGCAGTACTTC.

V gene TRBV11-2 combines with J gene TRBJ1-6, with TRBD1 identical over 8 bases. The CDR3 sequence is 14 residues long. The germline CDR1 and CDR2 sequences are SGHAT and FQNNGV. With 5 bases clipped from V and 6 bases from J, the junction kept 3 bases outside the gene matches. The CDR3 loop is CASSQGQGNSPLHF. The DNA for the CDR3 is TGTGCCAGCAGCCAAGGACAGGGTAATTCACCCCTCCACTTT.

V and J are TRBV30 and TRBJ1-2; the D is unclear. CDR1 and CDR2 from the germline V gene are GTSNPN and SVGIG (reference sequence). The CDR3 has 15 residues. V dropped 3 bases and J dropped 5 bases, with 19 bases sitting between them. CDR3: CAWRTWTPLGYGYTF. The CDR3 coding sequence is TGTGCCTGGAGGACCTGGACCCCTCTGGGGTATGGCTACACCTTC. Full variable domain (rest looked up from reference TRBV30 and TRBJ1-2): SQTIHQWPATLVQPVGSPLSLECTVEGTSNPNLYWYRQAAGRGLQLLFYSVGIGQISSEVPQNLSASRPQDRQFILSSKKLLLSDSGFYLCAWRTWTPLGYGYTFGSGTRLTVV.

The sample holds a few counts of this clone. The rearrangement uses TRBV9 and TRBJ2-7, with 8 bases identical to TRBD2. V dropped 3 bases and J dropped 2; count of bases not matched to a gene: 16. This CDR3 is 18 amino acids long. The germline CDR1 and CDR2 sequences are SGDLS and YYNGEE. The CDR3 sequence: CASSGGWETSGSPYEQYF. DNA of the CDR3: TGTGCCAGCAGCGGTGGATGGGAAACTAGCGGCTCTCCCTACGAGCAGTACTTC.

This chain uses TRBV29-1 with TRBJ1-2, with D maybe TRBD1 (6 bases). V was trimmed by 4 bases and J by 4 bases, leaving 16 bases between them. CDR3 size: 14 residues. The germline CDR1 and CDR2 sequences are SQVTM and ANQGSEA. CDR3 loop: CSVARQAKGYGYTF. In DNA form, the CDR3 reads TGCAGCGTTGCCAGACAGGCCAAGGGCTATGGCTACACCTTC.

The V and J genes are TRBV11-2 and TRBJ1-6; no definite D call. CDR3 length: 14 residues. In germline, CDR1 is SGHAT, CDR2 FQNNGV. V was pared by 3 bases and J by 6 bases, with 9 bases between. DNA of the CDR3: TGTGCCAGCAGCTTTTTGGGCCTTAATTCACCCCTCCACTTT. Encoded protein: CASSFLGLNSPLHF.

The count of this clone is one. CDR3 residues: CAISVAGINTGELFF. In nucleotides, the CDR3 is TGTGCCATCAGTGTAGCGGGGATAAACACCGGGGAGCTGTTTTTT. The rearrangement links TRBV10-3 to TRBJ2-2; 8 bases agree with TRBD2. The germline gives CDR1 ENHRY, CDR2 SYGVKD. The CDR3 spans 15 residues. Germline trimming cut 4 bases from V and 2 bases from J; bases unmatched to any gene: 3.

The gene calls are TRBV18 and TRBJ1-5; a weak D match, TRBD1 (6 bases). The CDR3 covers 15 residues. Germline CDR1 KGHSH, CDR2 LQKENI. V was trimmed by 5 bases and J by 5 bases, leaving 16 bases between them. CDR3 in amino acids: CASSYRDKMHQPQHF. The CDR3 DNA follows: TGTGCCAGCTCATACCGGGACAAGATGCATCAGCCCCAGCATTTT. The full variable domain, its missing parts supplied by reference TRBV18 and TRBJ1-5, is NAGVMQNPRHLVRRRGQEARLRCSPMKGHSHVYWYRQLPEEGLKFMVYLQKENIIDESGMPKERFSAEFPKEGPSILRIQQVVRGDSAAYFCASSYRDKMHQPQHFGDGTRLSIL.

The CDR3 region has the DNA TGTGCCAGCAGGGCCTCCTATAATTCACCCCTCCACTTT. Encoded protein: CASRASYNSPLHF. This sequence joins TRBV9 and TRBJ1-6; D is uncertain. The CDR3 extends over 13 amino acids. Per the germline V gene, CDR1 is SGDLS and CDR2 is YYNGEE. Trimming took 5 bases from V and 0 from J, leaving 3 bases between them.

The chain uses TRBV3-1 (or the pseudogene TRBV3-2) and TRBJ1-2, with D perhaps matching TRBD1 (6 bases). Deletions cut 5 bases from V and 8 bases from J, with 18 bases between. Germline V gene lookup returns CDR1 LGHDT and CDR2 YNNKEL (reference sequence). This CDR3 has 14 residues. The CDR3 protein is CASSSRGDYGGYTF. CDR3 DNA: TGTGCCAGCAGCTCTAGGGGGGACTATGGAGGCTACACCTTC.

V and J are TRBV4-3 and TRBJ2-7; perhaps TRBD1 as D (5 bases). Germline lookup yields CDR1 LGHNA and CDR2 YSLEER. The CDR3 has 17 residues. With 0 bases removed from V and 3 bases from J, the gap between germline ends came to 18 bases. CDR3 sequence reads: CASSQDKWSQGNYEQYF. CDR3 sequence (DNA): TGCGCCAGCAGCCAAGACAAGTGGAGTCAGGGAAACTACGAGCAGTACTTC.

The chain recombines TRBV5-4 with TRBJ2-2, with 12 bases that match TRBD2. CDR1 is SGHNT and CDR2 is YYREEE in the germline V gene (reference sequence). The V segment lost 0 bases and the J segment 0 bases; nucleotides outside the gene matches: 3. This CDR3 contains 18 residues. The CDR3 sequence is CASSLGLAGAPNTGELFF. Here the CDR3 DNA reads TGTGCCAGCAGCTTGGGACTAGCGGGGGCCCCGAACACCGGGGAGCTGTTTTTT. Using reference TRBV5-4 and TRBJ2-2 for the parts outside the CDR3, the full variable domain is ETGVTQSPTHLIKTRGQQVTLRCSSQSGHNTVSWYQQALGQGPQFIFQYYREEENGRGNFPPRFSGLQFPNYSSELNVNALELDDSALYLCASSLGLAGAPNTGELFFGEGSRLTVL.

This clone was detected once. This chain connects TRBV9 to TRBJ2-1; TRBD2 aligns across 9 bases. CDR3 size: 15 residues. V lost 4 bases to trimming and J lost 5 bases; unmatched junction nucleotides: 7. The germline gives CDR1 SGDLS, CDR2 YYNGEE. The CDR3 DNA is TGTGCCAGCAGCCTCCTTCTAGCGGGAAACAATGAGCAGTTCTTC. Translating it yields CASSLLLAGNNEQFF. The full variable domain, in which reference TRBV9 and TRBJ2-1 provide the parts outside the CDR3, is DSGVTQTPKHLITATGQRVTLRCSPRSGDLSVYWYQQSLDQGLQFLIQYYNGEERAKGNILERFSAQQFPDLHSELNLSSLELGDSALYFCASSLLLAGNNEQFFGPGTRLTVL.

J is TRBJ2-7 and V is TRBV7-2; D call uncertain. Germline loops: CDR1 SGHTA, CDR2 FQGNSA. V lost 2 bases and J lost 3, with 14 bases in between. The CDR3 extends over 15 amino acids. The CDR3 DNA reads TGTGCCAGCAGCTTATCGGCTGGAATTTTCTACGAGCAGTACTTC. It is translated as CASSLSAGIFYEQYF.

This clone was seen only a few times. The V call is TRBV3-1 (or the pseudogene TRBV3-2), the J call TRBJ1-6; D might be TRBD1 (6 bases). CDR1 and CDR2 (germline): LGHDT, YNNKEL (reference sequence). V was pared by 1 base and J by 4 bases, with 11 bases between. This CDR3 spans 16 amino acids. The CDR3 spells CASSQGLDSYNSPLHF. The CDR3 nucleotides are TGTGCCAGCAGCCAAGGTCTGGACAGTTATAATTCACCCCTCCACTTT.

The rearrangement links TRBV11-2 to TRBJ2-7; 8 nucleotides agree with TRBD2. Germline lookup yields CDR1 SGHAT and CDR2 FQNNGV. Trimming cost V 1 base and J 5 bases; bases outside gene matches: 4. This CDR3 spans 14 amino acids. CDR3 protein: CASSLAGGPDEQYF. CDR3 bases: TGTGCCAGCAGCTTAGCGGGAGGGCCTGACGAGCAGTACTTC. Supplemented by reference TRBV11-2 and TRBJ2-7, the full variable domain reads EAGVAQSPRYKIIEKRQSVAFWCNPISGHATLYWYQQILGQGPKLLIQFQNNGVVDDSQLPKDRFSAERLKGVDSTLKIQPAKLEDSAVYLCASSLAGGPDEQYFGPGTRLTVT.

The genes are TRBV6-4 and TRBJ2-2; D gene uncertain. V was trimmed by 3 bases and J by 3 bases, leaving 8 bases between them. This CDR3 comprises 14 residues. The germline V gene has CDR1 MRHNA and CDR2 SNTAGT. The CDR3 region has the DNA TGTGCCAGCAGTGAGACGGGTGACACCGGGGAGCTGTTTTTT. This sequence encodes CASSETGDTGELFF.

The chain combines TRBV18 with TRBJ1-4; D might be TRBD1 (5 bases). Germline values: CDR1 KGHSH, CDR2 LQKENI. V lost 5 bases, J lost 4 bases, and 14 bases lay in between. There are 15 residues in the CDR3. DNA of the CDR3: TGTGCCAGCTCATCCGCCGGGGCCGGTAATGAAAAACTGTTTTTT. It encodes CASSSAGAGNEKLFF.